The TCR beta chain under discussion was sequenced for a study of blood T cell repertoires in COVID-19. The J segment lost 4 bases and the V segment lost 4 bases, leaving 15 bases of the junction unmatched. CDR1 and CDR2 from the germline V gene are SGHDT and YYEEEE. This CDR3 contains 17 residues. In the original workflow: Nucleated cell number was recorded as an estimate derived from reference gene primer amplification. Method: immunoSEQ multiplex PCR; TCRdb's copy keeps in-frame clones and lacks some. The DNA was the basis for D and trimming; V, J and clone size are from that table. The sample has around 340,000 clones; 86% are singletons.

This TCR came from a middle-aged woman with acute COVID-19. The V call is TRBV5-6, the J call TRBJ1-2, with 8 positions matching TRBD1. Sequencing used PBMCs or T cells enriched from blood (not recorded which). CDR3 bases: TGTGCCAGCAGCCCCCCAAACCCAGGGGGCTATATCTATGGCTACACCTTC. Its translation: CASSPPNPGGYIYGYTF.